This T cell receptor (beta chain) is drawn from a study of technical replicates of blood from several donors. Measured with immunoSEQ multiplex PCR; TCRdb has only the in-frame clones, and not every one. Of under 95,000 clones detected, 90% to 95% appear once; the ten largest clones hold around 0.25%. Trimming took 5 bases from V and 10 from J, leaving 17 bases between them. The CDR3 sequence is 13 residues long. Germline V gene lookup returns CDR1 SGHAT and CDR2 FQDESV (reference sequence). The source material was T cells isolated from PBMCs. This clonotype was obtained from a human donor in good health. V and J are TRBV11-1 and TRBJ1-1, with a tentative D call TRBD1 (5 bases). CDR3 DNA: TGTGCCAGCAGCATCACCGCCGGGGGTGCAGCTTTCTTT. The encoded protein is CASSITAGGAAFF.